The 9 T cell receptor beta chains listed next were all sequenced from one sample in a study of T cell responses to AZD1222 COVID-19 vaccine (dated by TCRdb to 2020 to 2023). To prepare the library, the immunoSEQ multiplex PCR assay was applied. What TCRdb holds here is the immuneACCESS table cut down to in-frame rearrangements. Part of the clones is not present; checked against another copy, under half of the missing clones reflect an unresolved V gene, and the others are unexplained. The sample profile shows about 120,000 clones; 90% of them were found once. In total, the top ten clones hold 4.2% of the sample. According to the study, the label for this sample's time point signals: about 28 days (+/-7) after the second vaccine dose. This sample's treatment or condition label indicates: meningococcal conjugate vaccine given as trial control. This sample comprised peripheral blood, obtained 28 days after the second dose of the MenACWY control vaccine. All receptors come from an adult who received the MenACWY meningococcal vaccine as a control.

This clone is a singleton in its sample. The CDR3 DNA is TGTGCCAGCAGCCAGGACAGAAATGAAAAACTGTTTTTT. It encodes CASSQDRNEKLFF. The chain recombines TRBV11-2 with TRBJ1-4; perhaps TRBD1 as D (6 bases). Germline values: CDR1 SGHAT, CDR2 FQNNGV. The CDR3 spans 13 residues. The ends were cut back, 5 bases at V and 5 bases at J, with 9 bases in the middle. The variable domain in full, with the rest retrieved from reference TRBV11-2 and TRBJ1-4, is EAGVAQSPRYKIIEKRQSVAFWCNPISGHATLYWYQQILGQGPKLLIQFQNNGVVDDSQLPKDRFSAERLKGVDSTLKIQPAKLEDSAVYLCASSQDRNEKLFFGSGTQLSVL.

The rearrangement joins TRBV4-1 to TRBJ2-4, with 8 bases matching TRBD1. From germline, CDR1 is MGHRA and CDR2 YSYEKL. Trimming at V came to 1 base and at J to 8 bases, leaving 4 bases not matched to a gene. This CDR3 is 14 amino acids long. CDR3 in DNA: TGCGCCAGCAGCCAAGCTGACAGGGGTGACATTCAGTACTTC. It specifies CASSQADRGDIQYF.

This chain links TRBV5-6 with TRBJ1-5; the D is unclear. CDR3 length: 15 amino acids. Trimming removed 4 bases from V and 7 bases from J, with 18 bases in between. In germline, CDR1 is SGHDT, CDR2 YYEEEE. CDR3 sequence reads: CASSVLTAGIQPQHF. The DNA for the CDR3 is TGTGCCAGCAGCGTGCTTACGGCGGGGATCCAGCCCCAGCATTTT.

This chain links TRBV27 with TRBJ1-2; 8 bases match TRBD1. V gave up 6 bases and J gave up 1 base; unmatched junction bases: 7. The germline V gene has CDR1 MNHEY and CDR2 SMNVEV (reference sequence). This CDR3 has 15 amino acids. This CDR3 reads CASRGRQGRNYGYTF. For the CDR3, the DNA is TGTGCCAGCAGGGGCCGACAGGGGCGTAACTATGGCTACACCTTC.

The chain is built from TRBV15 and TRBJ2-4, with a weak D call TRBD2 (6 bases). Trimming left V 1 base short and J 9 bases short, with 19 bases between. CDR1 is LNHNV and CDR2 is YYDKDF in the germline V gene (reference sequence). The CDR3 sequence is 16 residues long. The DNA for the CDR3 is TGTGCCACCAGCAGAGGTTGGGAGGCCTCGGCCGGCATTCAGTACTTC. Protein: CATSRGWEASAGIQYF.

The chain joins TRBV10-1 to TRBJ2-1; a possible D gene is TRBD2 (7 bases). Germline V gene sequence: CDR1 WNHNN, CDR2 SYGVQD (reference sequence). CDR3 size: 14 residues. V dropped 5 bases and J dropped 9 bases, with 17 bases sitting between them. The CDR3, as DNA: TGCGCCAGCAGTAAGGCCGGGGGGCATGGTGAGCAGTTCTTC. Its translation: CASSKAGGHGEQFF.

The CDR3, as DNA: TGTGCCAGCAGCCCCCTGACAGGGACCGGGACCCAGTACTTC. Protein product: CASSPLTGTGTQYF. The chain recombines TRBV3-1 (or the pseudogene TRBV3-2) with TRBJ2-5; 7 bases line up with TRBD1. V lost 4 bases and J lost 7; bases outside the gene matches: 9. Germline-derived CDR1 and CDR2 are LGHDT and YNNKEL (reference sequence). The CDR3 runs to 14 residues.

The rearrangement joins TRBV19 to TRBJ2-7, with 7 bases fitting TRBD1. The CDR3 runs to 12 residues. Losses at the gene ends were 4 bases for V and 6 bases for J; bases not matched to a gene: 3. Per the germline V gene, CDR1 is LNHDA and CDR2 is SQIVND (reference sequence). CDR3 loop: CASSTTGPEQYF. CDR3 nucleotide sequence: TGTGCCAGTAGTACGACAGGGCCCGAGCAGTACTTC.

The V call is TRBV3-1 (or the pseudogene TRBV3-2), the J call TRBJ2-5; D remains unclear. This CDR3 has 18 amino acids. Germline V gene lookup returns CDR1 LGHDT and CDR2 YNNKEL (reference sequence). Trimming shortened V by 0 bases and J by 5 bases, and 22 bases separated the two germline ends. CDR3 residues: CASSQEAMAEPYSETQYF. The CDR3 DNA follows: TGTGCCAGCAGCCAAGAGGCGATGGCGGAACCCTACTCGGAGACCCAGTACTTC.